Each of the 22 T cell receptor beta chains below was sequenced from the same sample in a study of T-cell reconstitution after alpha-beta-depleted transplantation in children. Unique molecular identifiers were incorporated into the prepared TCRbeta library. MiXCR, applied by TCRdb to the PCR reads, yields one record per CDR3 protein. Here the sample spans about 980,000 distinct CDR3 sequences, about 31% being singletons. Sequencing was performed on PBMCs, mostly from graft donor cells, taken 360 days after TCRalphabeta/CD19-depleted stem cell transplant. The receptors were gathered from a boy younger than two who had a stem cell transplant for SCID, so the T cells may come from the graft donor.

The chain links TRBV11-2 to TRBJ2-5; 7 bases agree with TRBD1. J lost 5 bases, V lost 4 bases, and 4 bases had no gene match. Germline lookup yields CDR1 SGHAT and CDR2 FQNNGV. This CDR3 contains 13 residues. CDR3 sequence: CASSSQGVETQYF. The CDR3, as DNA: TGTGCCAGCAGCTCCCAGGGGGTGGAGACCCAGTACTTC.

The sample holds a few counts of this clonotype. CDR3 protein: CASRAGGRETQYF. The DNA of the CDR3 is TGTGCCAGCAGAGCGGGGGGGCGAGAGACCCAGTACTTC. The V and J genes are TRBV2 and TRBJ2-5, with TRBD2 matching over 10 bases. CDR1 is SNHLY, CDR2 FYNNEI, per germline. There are 13 residues in the CDR3. V gave up 6 bases and J gave up 4 bases; unmatched junction bases: 2.

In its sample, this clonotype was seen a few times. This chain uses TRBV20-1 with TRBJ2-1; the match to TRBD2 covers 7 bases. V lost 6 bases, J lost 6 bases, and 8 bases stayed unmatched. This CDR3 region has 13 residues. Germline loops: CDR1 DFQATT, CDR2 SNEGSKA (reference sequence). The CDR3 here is CSARLAGSNEQFF. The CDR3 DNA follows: TGCAGTGCCCGACTAGCTGGAAGCAATGAGCAGTTCTTC.

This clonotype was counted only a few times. The CDR3 here is CASSQDQIARDFTYEQYF. CDR3 sequence (DNA): TGCGCCAGCAGCCAAGATCAAATTGCCCGGGACTTTACCTACGAGCAGTACTTC. The rearrangement uses TRBV4-1 and TRBJ2-7, with a possible D match to TRBD2 (6 bases). V lost 0 bases and J 2 bases, leaving 20 bases between the germline ends. Germline V lookup: CDR1 MGHRA, CDR2 YSYEKL. The CDR3 length is 18 residues.

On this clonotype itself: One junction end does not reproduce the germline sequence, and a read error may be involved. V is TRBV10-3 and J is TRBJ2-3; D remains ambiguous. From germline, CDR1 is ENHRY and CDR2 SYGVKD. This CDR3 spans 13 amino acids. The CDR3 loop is CAIGDGLRDTQYF. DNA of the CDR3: TGTGCCATCGGTGACGGCCTCCGAGATACGCAGTATTTT.

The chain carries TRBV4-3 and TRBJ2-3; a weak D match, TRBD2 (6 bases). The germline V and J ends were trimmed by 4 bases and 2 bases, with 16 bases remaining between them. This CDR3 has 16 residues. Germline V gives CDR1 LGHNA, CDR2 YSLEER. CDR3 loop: CASSLFRDSNTDTQYF. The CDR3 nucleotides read TGCGCCAGCAGCCTTTTTAGGGACTCCAACACAGATACGCAGTATTTT.

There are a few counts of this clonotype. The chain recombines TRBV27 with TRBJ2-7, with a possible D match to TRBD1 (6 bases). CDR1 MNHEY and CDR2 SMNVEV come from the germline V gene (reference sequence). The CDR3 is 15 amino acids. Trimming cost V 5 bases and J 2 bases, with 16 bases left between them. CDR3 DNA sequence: TGTGCCAGCAGTCACCAACTAAAGGGGGCCTACGAGCAGTACTTC. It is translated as CASSHQLKGAYEQYF.

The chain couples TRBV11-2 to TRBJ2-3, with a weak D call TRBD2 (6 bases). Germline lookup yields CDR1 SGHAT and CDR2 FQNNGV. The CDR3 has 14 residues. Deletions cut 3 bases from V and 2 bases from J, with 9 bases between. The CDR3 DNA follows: TGTGCCAGCAGCTTCCGGGAGATCACAGATACGCAGTATTTT. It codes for CASSFREITDTQYF.

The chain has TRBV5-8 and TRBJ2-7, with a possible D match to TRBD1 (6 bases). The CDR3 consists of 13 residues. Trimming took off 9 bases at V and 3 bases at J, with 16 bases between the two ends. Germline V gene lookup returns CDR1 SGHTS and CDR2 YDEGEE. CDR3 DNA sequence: TGTGCCATGGGCTTGTGGACAGACTACGAGCAGTACTTC. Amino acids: CAMGLWTDYEQYF.

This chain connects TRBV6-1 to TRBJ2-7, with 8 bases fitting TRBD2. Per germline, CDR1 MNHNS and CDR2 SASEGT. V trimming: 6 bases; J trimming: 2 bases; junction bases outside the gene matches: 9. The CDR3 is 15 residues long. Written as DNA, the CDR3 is TGTGCCAGCAGCCGGGAGGGGCCAACACCCTACGAGCAGTACTTC. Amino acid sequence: CASSREGPTPYEQYF.

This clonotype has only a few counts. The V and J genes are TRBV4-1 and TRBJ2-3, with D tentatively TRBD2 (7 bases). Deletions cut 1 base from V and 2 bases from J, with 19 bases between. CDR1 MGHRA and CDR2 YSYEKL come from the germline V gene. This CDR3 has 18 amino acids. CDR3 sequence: CASSQGRLAGAFTDTQYF. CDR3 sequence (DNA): TGCGCCAGCAGCCAAGGGCGTCTGGCGGGGGCCTTCACAGATACGCAGTATTTT.

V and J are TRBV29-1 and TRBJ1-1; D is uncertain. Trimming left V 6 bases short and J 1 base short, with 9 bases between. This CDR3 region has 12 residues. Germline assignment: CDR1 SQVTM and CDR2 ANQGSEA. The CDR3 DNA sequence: TGCAGCGTCTACGGTGGGAACACTGAAGCTTTCTTT. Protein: CSVYGGNTEAFF.

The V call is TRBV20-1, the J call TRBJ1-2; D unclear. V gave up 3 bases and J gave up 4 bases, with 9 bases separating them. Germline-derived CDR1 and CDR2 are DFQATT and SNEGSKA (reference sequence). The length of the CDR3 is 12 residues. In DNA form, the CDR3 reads TGCAGTGCTAGGCAGGAGACCTATGGCTACACCTTC. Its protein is CSARQETYGYTF.

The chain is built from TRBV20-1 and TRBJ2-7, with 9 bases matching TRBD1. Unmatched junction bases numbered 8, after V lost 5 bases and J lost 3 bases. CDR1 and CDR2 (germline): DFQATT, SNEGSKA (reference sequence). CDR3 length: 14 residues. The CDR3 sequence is CSADPGTGHYEQYF. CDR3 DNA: TGCAGTGCTGACCCGGGGACAGGGCACTACGAGCAGTACTTC.

The CDR3 DNA sequence: TGCGCCAGCAGCCAAGAGTCGCTAGCGGGGGGCCGGGCCACAGATACGCAGTATTTT. Protein: CASSQESLAGGRATDTQYF. The chain links TRBV4-1 to TRBJ2-3; 11 nucleotides match TRBD2. Trimming took 0 bases from V and 2 from J; bases not matched to a gene: 10. The CDR3 length is 19 residues. From germline, CDR1 is MGHRA and CDR2 YSYEKL.

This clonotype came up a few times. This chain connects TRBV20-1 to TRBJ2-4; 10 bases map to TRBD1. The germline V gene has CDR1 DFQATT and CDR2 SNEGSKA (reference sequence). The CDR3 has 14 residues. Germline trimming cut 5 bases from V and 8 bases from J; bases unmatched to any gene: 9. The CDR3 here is CSARGLGQGYIQYF. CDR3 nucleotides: TGCAGTGCTCGCGGTCTGGGACAGGGGTACATTCAGTACTTC.

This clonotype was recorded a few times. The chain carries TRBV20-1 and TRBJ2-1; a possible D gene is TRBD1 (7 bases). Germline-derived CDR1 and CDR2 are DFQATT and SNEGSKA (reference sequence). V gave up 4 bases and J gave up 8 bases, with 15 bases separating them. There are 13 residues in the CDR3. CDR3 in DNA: TGCAGTGCTATGGGGCCCAGGGGGGATGAGCAGTTCTTC. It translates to CSAMGPRGDEQFF.

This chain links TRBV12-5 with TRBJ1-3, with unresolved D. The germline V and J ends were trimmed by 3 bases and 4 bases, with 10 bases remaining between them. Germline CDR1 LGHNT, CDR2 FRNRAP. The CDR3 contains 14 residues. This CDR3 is CASGFGGRGNTIYF. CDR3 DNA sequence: TGTGCTAGTGGTTTCGGCGGAAGGGGAAACACCATATATTTT.

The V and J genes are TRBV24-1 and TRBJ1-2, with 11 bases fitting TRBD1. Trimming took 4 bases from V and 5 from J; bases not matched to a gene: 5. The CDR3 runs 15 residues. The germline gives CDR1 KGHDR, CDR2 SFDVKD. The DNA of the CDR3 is TGTGCCACCAGTGAACCAGGGACAGGGGGGTATGGCTACACCTTC. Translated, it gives CATSEPGTGGYGYTF.

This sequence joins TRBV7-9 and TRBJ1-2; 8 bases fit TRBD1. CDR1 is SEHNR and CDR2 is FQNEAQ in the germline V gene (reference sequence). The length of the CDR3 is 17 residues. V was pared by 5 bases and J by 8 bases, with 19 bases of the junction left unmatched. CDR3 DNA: TGTGCCAGCAGCGCCACCACAACAGGGGGGAGATCGCGGGGCTACACCTTC. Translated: CASSATTTGGRSRGYTF.

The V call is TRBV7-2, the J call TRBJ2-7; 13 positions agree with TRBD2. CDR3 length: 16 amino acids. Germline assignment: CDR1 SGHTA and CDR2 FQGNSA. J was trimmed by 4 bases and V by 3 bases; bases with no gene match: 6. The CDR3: CASSFVGLAGPYEQYF. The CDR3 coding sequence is TGTGCCAGCAGCTTTGTGGGACTAGCGGGACCTTACGAGCAGTACTTC.

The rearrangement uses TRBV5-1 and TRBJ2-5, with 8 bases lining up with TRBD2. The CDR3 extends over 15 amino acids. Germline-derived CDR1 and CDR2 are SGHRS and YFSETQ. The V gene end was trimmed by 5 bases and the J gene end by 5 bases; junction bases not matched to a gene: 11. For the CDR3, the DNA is TGCGCCAGCAGTTCCCTAGGGACTAGTTTCGAGACCCAGTACTTC. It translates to CASSSLGTSFETQYF.